This entry concerns a single T cell receptor (beta chain). The data were obtained in a study of cytomegalovirus exposure and HLA in healthy donors. Study-wide context: Of the donors genotyped, several hundred in all, 75% to 85% fell in the Caucasian-associated ancestry cluster.

Trimming removed 5 bases from V and 1 base from J, with 8 bases in between. The CDR3 totals 13 residues. Germline CDR1 and CDR2: MNHEY and SVGAGI. Primers: 60 Vbeta forward and 13 Jbeta reverse. The assay was immunoSEQ multiplex PCR, and TCRdb's table has in-frame clones only and misses some. Recorded for this sample: 95,000 to 150,000 clones. The receptor comes from a man aged 18 to 29 in good health and CMV-seronegative. The sequenced sample was PBMCs. This chain joins TRBV6-5 and TRBJ1-1, with unresolved D. CDR3 sequence reads: CASSAVENTEAFF. CDR3 DNA: TGTGCCAGCAGTGCGGTCGAGAACACTGAAGCTTTCTTT.